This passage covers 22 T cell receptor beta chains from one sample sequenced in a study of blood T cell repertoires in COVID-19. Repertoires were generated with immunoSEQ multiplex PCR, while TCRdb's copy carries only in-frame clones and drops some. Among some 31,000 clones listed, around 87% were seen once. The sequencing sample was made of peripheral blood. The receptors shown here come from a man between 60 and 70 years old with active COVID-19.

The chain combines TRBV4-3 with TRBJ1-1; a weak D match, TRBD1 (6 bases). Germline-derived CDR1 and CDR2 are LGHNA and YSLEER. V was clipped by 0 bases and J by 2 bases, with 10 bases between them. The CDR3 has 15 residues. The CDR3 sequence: CASSQEARGNTEAFF. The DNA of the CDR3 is TGCGCCAGCAGCCAAGAGGCCAGGGGTAACACTGAAGCTTTCTTT.

This CDR3 is CASSQIHRENSPLHF. The CDR3 nucleotides read TGCGCCAGCAGCCAAATCCACAGGGAAAATTCACCCCTCCACTTT. The chain carries TRBV4-1 and TRBJ1-6; tentative D call: TRBD1 (6 bases). The CDR3 is 15 residues long. Trimming removed 2 bases from V and 7 bases from J, with 12 bases in between. CDR1 is MGHRA and CDR2 is YSYEKL in the germline V gene.

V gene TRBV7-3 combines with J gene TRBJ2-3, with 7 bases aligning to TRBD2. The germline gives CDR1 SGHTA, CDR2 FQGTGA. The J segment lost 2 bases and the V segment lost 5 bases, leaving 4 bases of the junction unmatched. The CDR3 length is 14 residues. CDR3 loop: CASSRAGDTDTQYF. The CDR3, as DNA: TGTGCCAGCAGCCGGGCGGGGGACACAGATACGCAGTATTTT. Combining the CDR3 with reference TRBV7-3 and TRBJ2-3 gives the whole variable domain GAGVSQTPSNKVTEKGKYVELRCDPISGHTALYWYRQSLGQGPEFLIYFQGTGAADDSGLPNDRFFAVRPEGSVSTLKIQRTERGDSAVYLCASSRAGDTDTQYFGPGTRLTVL.

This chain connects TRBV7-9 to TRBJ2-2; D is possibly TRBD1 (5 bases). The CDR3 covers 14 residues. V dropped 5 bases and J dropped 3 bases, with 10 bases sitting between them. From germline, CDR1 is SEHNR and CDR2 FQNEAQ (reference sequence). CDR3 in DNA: TGTGCCAGCAGCCCCCAGGGTTACACCGGGGAGCTGTTTTTT. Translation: CASSPQGYTGELFF. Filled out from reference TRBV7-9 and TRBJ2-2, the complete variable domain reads DTGVSQNPRHKITKRGQNVTFRCDPISEHNRLYWYRQTLGQGPEFLTYFQNEAQLEKSRLLSDRFSAERPKGSFSTLEIQRTEQGDSAMYLCASSPQGYTGELFFGEGSRLTVL.

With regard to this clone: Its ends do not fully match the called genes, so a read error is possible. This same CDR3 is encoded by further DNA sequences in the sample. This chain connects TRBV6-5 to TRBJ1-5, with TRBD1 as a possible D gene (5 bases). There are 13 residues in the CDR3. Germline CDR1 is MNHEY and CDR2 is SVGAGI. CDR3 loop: CASSYDSNQPQHF. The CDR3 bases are TGTGCCAGCAGTTACGACAGTAATCAGCCCCAGCATTTC.

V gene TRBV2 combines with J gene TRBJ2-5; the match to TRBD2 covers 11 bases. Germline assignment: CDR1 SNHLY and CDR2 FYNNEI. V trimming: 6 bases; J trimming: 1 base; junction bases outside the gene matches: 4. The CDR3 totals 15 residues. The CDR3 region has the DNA TGTGCCAGCAGCCGACTAGCGGGACCCCAAGAGACCCAGTACTTC. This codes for CASSRLAGPQETQYF. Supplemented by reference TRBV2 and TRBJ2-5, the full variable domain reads EPEVTQTPSHQVTQMGQEVILRCVPISNHLYFYWYRQILGQKVEFLVSFYNNEISEKSEIFDDQFSVERPDGSNFTLKIRSTKLEDSAMYFCASSRLAGPQETQYFGPGTRLLVL.

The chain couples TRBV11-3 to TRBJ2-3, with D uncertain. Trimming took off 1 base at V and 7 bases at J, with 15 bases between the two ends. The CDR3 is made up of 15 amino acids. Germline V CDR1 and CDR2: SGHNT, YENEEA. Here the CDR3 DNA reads TGTGCCAGCAGCTTAGGAAGCACTGGTTTTAATACGCAGTATTTT. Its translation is CASSLGSTGFNTQYF.

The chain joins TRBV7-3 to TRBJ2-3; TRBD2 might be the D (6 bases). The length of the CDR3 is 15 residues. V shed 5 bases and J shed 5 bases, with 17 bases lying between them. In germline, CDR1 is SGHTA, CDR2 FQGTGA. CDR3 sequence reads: CASSPFSAGKDTQYF. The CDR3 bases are TGTGCCAGCAGCCCCTTTTCCGCGGGGAAAGATACGCAGTATTTT.

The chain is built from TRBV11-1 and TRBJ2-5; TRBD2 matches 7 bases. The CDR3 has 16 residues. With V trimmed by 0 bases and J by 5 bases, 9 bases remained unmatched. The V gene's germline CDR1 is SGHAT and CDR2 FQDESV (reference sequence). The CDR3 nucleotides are TGTGCCAGCAGCTTAGCAGCGGGGCACTACGGGGAGACCCAGTACTTC. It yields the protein CASSLAAGHYGETQYF.

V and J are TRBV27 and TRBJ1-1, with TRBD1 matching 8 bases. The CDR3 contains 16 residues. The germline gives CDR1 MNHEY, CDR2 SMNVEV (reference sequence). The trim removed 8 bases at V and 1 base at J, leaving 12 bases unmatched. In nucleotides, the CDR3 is TGTGCCAGCGGACCACCGGACAGGGATAAGAACACTGAAGCTTTCTTT. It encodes CASGPPDRDKNTEAFF.

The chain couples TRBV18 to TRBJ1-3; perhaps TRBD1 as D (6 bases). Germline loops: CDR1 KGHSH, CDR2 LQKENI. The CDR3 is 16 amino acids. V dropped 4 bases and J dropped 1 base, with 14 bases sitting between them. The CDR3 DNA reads TGTGCCAGCTCACGAGAAATGAGGGGGTCTGGAAACACCATATATTTT. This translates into CASSREMRGSGNTIYF.

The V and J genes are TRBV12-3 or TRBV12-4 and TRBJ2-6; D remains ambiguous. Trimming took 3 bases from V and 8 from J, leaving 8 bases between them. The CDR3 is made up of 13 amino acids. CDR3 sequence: CASSFRRPNVLTF. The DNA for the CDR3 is TGTGCCAGCAGTTTCAGGCGCCCCAACGTCCTGACTTTC.

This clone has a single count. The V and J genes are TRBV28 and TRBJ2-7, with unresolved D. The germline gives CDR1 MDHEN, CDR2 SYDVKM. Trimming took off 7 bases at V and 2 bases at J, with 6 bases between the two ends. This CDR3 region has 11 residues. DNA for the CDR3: TGTGCCAGCATGGGCGCCTACGAGCAGTACTTC. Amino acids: CASMGAYEQYF.

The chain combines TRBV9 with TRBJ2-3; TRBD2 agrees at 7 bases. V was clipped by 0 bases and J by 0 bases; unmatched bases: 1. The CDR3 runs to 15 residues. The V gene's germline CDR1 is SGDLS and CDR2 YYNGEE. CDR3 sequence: CASSVVSGSTDTQYF. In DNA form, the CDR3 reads TGTGCCAGCAGCGTAGTTAGCGGGAGCACAGATACGCAGTATTTT. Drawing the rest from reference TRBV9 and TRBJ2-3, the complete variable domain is DSGVTQTPKHLITATGQRVTLRCSPRSGDLSVYWYQQSLDQGLQFLIQYYNGEERAKGNILERFSAQQFPDLHSELNLSSLELGDSALYFCASSVVSGSTDTQYFGPGTRLTVL.

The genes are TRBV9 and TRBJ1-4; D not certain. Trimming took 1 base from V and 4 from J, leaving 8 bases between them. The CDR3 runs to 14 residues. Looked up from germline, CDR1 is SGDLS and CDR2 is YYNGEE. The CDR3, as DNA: TGTGCCAGCAGCGTAAATGGCCTTAATGAAAAACTGTTTTTT. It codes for CASSVNGLNEKLFF.

The chain's CDR3 is CASSRGLPADTQYF. CDR3 coding DNA: TGTGCCAGCAGCAGGGGACTACCGGCAGATACGCAGTATTTT. The chain links TRBV7-2 to TRBJ2-3; 7 bases fit TRBD2. CDR1 and CDR2 from the germline V gene are SGHTA and FQGNSA. This CDR3 has 14 residues. J gave up 4 bases and V 5 bases, and 6 bases lay outside the gene matches.

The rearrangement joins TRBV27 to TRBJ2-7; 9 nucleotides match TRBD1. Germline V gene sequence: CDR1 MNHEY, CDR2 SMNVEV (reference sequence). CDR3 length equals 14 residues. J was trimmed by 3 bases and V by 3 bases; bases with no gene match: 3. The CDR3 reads CASSFQTGGYEQYF. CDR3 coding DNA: TGTGCCAGCAGTTTCCAGACAGGGGGCTACGAGCAGTACTTC.

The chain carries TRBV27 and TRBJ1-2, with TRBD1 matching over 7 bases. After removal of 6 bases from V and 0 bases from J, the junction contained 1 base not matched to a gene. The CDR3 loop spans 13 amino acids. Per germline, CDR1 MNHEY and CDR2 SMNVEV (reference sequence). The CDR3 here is CASRTGPNYGYTF. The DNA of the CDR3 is TGTGCCAGCAGGACAGGGCCTAACTATGGCTACACCTTC.

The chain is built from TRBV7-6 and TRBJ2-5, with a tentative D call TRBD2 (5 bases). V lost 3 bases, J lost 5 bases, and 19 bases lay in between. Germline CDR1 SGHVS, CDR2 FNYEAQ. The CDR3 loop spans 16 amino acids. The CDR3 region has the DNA TGTGCCAGCAGCTTTATGGCGGAGGTTACGGGGGAGACCCAGTACTTC. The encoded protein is CASSFMAEVTGETQYF. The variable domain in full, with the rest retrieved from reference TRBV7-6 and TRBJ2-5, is GAGVSQSPRYKVTKRGQDVALRCDPISGHVSLYWYRQALGQGPEFLTYFNYEAQQDKSGLPNDRFSAERPEGSISTLTIQRTEQRDSAMYRCASSFMAEVTGETQYFGPGTRLLVL.

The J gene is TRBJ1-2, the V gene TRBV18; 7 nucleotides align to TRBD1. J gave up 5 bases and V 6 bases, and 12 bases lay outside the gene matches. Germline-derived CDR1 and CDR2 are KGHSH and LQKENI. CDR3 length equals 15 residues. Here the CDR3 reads CASSESQGLGYGYTF. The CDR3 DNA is TGTGCCAGCTCTGAATCACAGGGGTTGGGATATGGCTACACCTTC.

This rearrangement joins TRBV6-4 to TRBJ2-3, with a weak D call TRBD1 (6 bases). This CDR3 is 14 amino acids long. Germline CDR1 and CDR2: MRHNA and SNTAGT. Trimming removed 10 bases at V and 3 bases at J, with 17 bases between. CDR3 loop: CATHRVQGTDTQYF. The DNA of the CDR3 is TGTGCCACTCACAGGGTTCAAGGGACAGATACGCAGTATTTT.

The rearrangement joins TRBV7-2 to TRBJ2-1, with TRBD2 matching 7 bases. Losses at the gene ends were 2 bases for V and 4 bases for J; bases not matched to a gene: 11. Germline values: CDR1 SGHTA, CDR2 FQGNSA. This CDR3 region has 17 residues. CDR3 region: CASSLPLWRGRYNEQFF. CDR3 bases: TGTGCCAGCAGCTTACCTCTTTGGCGGGGGAGATACAATGAGCAGTTCTTC.